Shown below are 11 T cell receptor beta chains from a single sample sequenced in a study of cytomegalovirus exposure and HLA in healthy donors. PCR used 60 Vbeta primers and 13 Jbeta primers. Produced via immunoSEQ multiplex PCR; TCRdb's table is partial and in-frame only. This sample has 150,000 to 200,000 clones, with over 75% found just once. Sequencing used PBMCs. The receptors shown here come from a boy between 2 and 15 years old in good health and CMV-seronegative.

This CDR3 reads CASSSLGGASNEQFF. The CDR3 DNA sequence: TGTGCCAGCAGCTCGTTAGGGGGGGCGTCGAATGAGCAGTTCTTC. The rearrangement joins TRBV5-4 to TRBJ2-1; TRBD2 is a possible D gene (7 bases). Looked up from germline, CDR1 is SGHNT and CDR2 is YYREEE (reference sequence). The CDR3 totals 15 residues. The V end lost 3 bases, the J end lost 7 bases, and 17 bases lay between the germline ends.

The V call is TRBV6-5, the J call TRBJ1-3; D gene ambiguous. CDR1 and CDR2 (germline): MNHEY, SVGAGI. The germline V and J ends were trimmed by 0 bases and 4 bases, with 7 bases remaining between them. The CDR3 runs to 14 residues. CDR3 protein: CASSYSIRGNTIYF. The CDR3, as DNA: TGTGCCAGCAGTTACTCCATCAGGGGAAACACCATATATTTT.

The gene calls are TRBV19 and TRBJ2-5, with a weak D call TRBD2 (5 bases). The CDR3 runs 13 residues. The germline V gene encodes CDR1 LNHDA and CDR2 SQIVND (reference sequence). Trimming removed 3 bases at V and 5 bases at J, with 10 bases between. This CDR3 is CASSIIGEETQYF. The DNA of the CDR3 is TGTGCCAGTAGTATTATTGGGGAGGAGACCCAGTACTTC.

The rearrangement uses TRBV5-4 and TRBJ2-2; the match to TRBD2 covers 9 bases. Per the germline V gene, CDR1 is SGHNT and CDR2 is YYREEE (reference sequence). Trimming cost V 3 bases and J 3 bases; bases outside gene matches: 9. The CDR3 contains 17 residues. The CDR3 DNA reads TGTGCCAGCAGCTCTGCGACTAGCGGTCGGGACACCGGGGAGCTGTTTTTT. Its protein is CASSSATSGRDTGELFF.

This clone was seen more than once but under ten times. CDR3 coding DNA: TGTGCCAGCAGCGTAGGGGGCGCCGCCCCTGAAGCTTTCTTT. This codes for CASSVGGAAPEAFF. The J gene is TRBJ1-1, the V gene TRBV7-9, with 7 bases that match TRBD1. CDR3 length: 14 amino acids. V lost 5 bases to trimming and J lost 6 bases; unmatched junction nucleotides: 9. The germline V gene encodes CDR1 SEHNR and CDR2 FQNEAQ (reference sequence).

The chain carries TRBV7-9 and TRBJ1-6; the D gene is possibly TRBD1 (6 bases). CDR3 length: 14 amino acids. Trimming shortened V by 0 bases and J by 12 bases, and 12 bases separated the two germline ends. Germline V CDR1 and CDR2: SEHNR, FQNEAQ (reference sequence). The CDR3 nucleotides are TGTGCCAGCAGCTTAGCTCTCGAAGGGGGACCCCTCCACTTT. This encodes CASSLALEGGPLHF.

The chain joins TRBV28 to TRBJ1-2, with a possible D match to TRBD1 (6 bases). This CDR3 has 14 amino acids. The germline V and J ends were trimmed by 7 bases and 8 bases, with 20 bases remaining between them. CDR1 MDHEN and CDR2 SYDVKM come from the germline V gene. CDR3 DNA sequence: TGTGCCAGCACCCTTGACGGGGGGCCGAGAGGCTACACCTTC. This encodes CASTLDGGPRGYTF.

V usage is TRBV11-2 and J usage is TRBJ2-7; unclear D gene. This CDR3 comprises 14 residues. Trimming shortened V by 2 bases and J by 0 bases, and 8 bases separated the two germline ends. Germline V gene lookup returns CDR1 SGHAT and CDR2 FQNNGV. In DNA form, the CDR3 reads TGTGCCAGCAGCTTAAGTCTATTCTCCTACGAGCAGTACTTC. It codes for CASSLSLFSYEQYF.

This chain joins TRBV28 and TRBJ1-1; D possibly corresponds to TRBD1 (6 bases). Trimming stripped 5 bases from V and 0 bases from J, with 16 bases between. The germline gives CDR1 MDHEN, CDR2 SYDVKM. The CDR3 extends over 16 amino acids. The CDR3 here is CASSEPGTTMNTEAFF. CDR3 nucleotides: TGTGCCAGCAGTGAACCCGGGACAACGATGAACACTGAAGCTTTCTTT.

The rearrangement links TRBV4-3 to TRBJ2-7; D is unclear. Germline V CDR1 and CDR2: LGHNA, YSLEER. Between the trimmed V and J ends, which lost 1 base and 3 bases, there was a span of 13 bases. This CDR3 is 15 amino acids long. CDR3 sequence (DNA): TGCGCCAGCAGCCAAGCGTATTCCGGCGGCTACGAGCAGTACTTC. The encoded protein is CASSQAYSGGYEQYF.

This rearrangement joins TRBV5-4 to TRBJ2-5; 7 positions agree with TRBD2. The CDR3 extends over 16 amino acids. After removal of 6 bases from V and 5 bases from J, the junction contained 16 bases not matched to a gene. From germline, CDR1 is SGHNT and CDR2 YYREEE (reference sequence). This CDR3 reads CASKPGGRQFMETQYF. The CDR3 DNA is TGTGCCAGCAAACCGGGGGGACGTCAGTTTATGGAGACCCAGTACTTC.